Sequencing of this T cell receptor (beta chain) was carried out in a study of post-analysis software for immune sequencing data. Study-level points and caveats: Among 5 or 6 TRBV segments more frequent in patients than controls were TRBV5-6, TRBV5-1 and TRBV20-1. Relative to controls, patients with multiple sclerosis showed significantly lower normalized Chao1 diversity. The authors found that F measure strongly co-clustered same-batch samples.

CDR1 is MDHEN, CDR2 SYDVKM, per germline. The CDR3 consists of 14 residues. V gave up 7 bases and J gave up 2 bases, with 14 bases separating them. Comments on this clonotype: What it recognizes is unknown.

TCR beta cDNA libraries included unique molecular identifiers. Researchers reported approximately 500,000 cDNA molecules coming from about 0.98 to 11 million T cells. TCRdb re-analysed the PCR reads in MiXCR, keeping a single row per CDR3 protein. The sample has 380,000 or so distinct CDR3 sequences, roughly 38% seen once. Material for sequencing was blood. This chain links TRBV28 with TRBJ1-2; the D is unclear. This sequence was found in a girl between 5 and 17 years old with multiple sclerosis. CDR3 protein: CASTMGGINYGYTF. The CDR3 DNA sequence: TGTGCCAGCACCATGGGAGGGATCAACTATGGCTACACCTTC.